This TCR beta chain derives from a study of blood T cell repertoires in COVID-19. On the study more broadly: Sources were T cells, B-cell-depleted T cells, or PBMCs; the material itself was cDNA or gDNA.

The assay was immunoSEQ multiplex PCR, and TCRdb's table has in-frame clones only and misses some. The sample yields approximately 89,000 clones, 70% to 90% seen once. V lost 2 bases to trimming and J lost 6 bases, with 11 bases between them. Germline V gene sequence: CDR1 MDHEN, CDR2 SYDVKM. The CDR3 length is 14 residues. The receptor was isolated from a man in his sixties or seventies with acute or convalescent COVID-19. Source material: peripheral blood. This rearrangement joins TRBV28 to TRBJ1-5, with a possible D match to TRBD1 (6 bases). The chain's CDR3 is CASSLGQYGQPQHF. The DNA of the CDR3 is TGTGCCAGCAGTTTAGGACAGTACGGTCAGCCCCAGCATTTT.